This T cell receptor beta chain was sequenced during a study of cytomegalovirus exposure and HLA in healthy donors. Germline V gene sequence: CDR1 SGHRS, CDR2 YFSETQ. With V trimmed by 0 bases and J by 4 bases, 6 bases remained unmatched. The CDR3 length is 18 residues. TCRdb's copy holds only in-frame clones and misses some; the assay was immunoSEQ multiplex PCR. The data contain under 400,000 clones, 86% of them singletons. Sample: PBMCs. This receptor was obtained from a young woman in good health and CMV-seronegative. V usage is TRBV5-1 and J usage is TRBJ2-1; TRBD2 matches 14 bases. Here the CDR3 reads CASSLAPGLAGAYNEQFF. For the CDR3, the DNA is TGCGCCAGCAGCTTGGCCCCGGGACTAGCGGGAGCTTACAATGAGCAGTTCTTC.